One and the same sample provided the 30 T cell receptor beta chains below, sequenced in a study of blood T cells in healthy people across ages. With a J-beta primer mix and a sample-barcoded 5' primer, a second PCR ran about 7 to 11 cycles. From the 5' RACE reads, TCRdb called clonotypes with MiXCR, one entry per CDR3 protein. The table has over 750,000 distinct CDR3 sequences, 20% to 25% seen once. The same data also went into a second study, on T cells of mothers and their children.

The sample comprised blood. All receptors come from a boy under 18 in good health.

The V call is TRBV5-1, the J call TRBJ1-1, with D tentatively TRBD1 (6 bases). Germline values: CDR1 SGHRS, CDR2 YFSETQ. This CDR3 spans 17 amino acids. V was trimmed by 1 base and J by 1 base, leaving 17 bases between them. This CDR3 is CASSLTGITTRNTEAFF. The CDR3 DNA is TGCGCCAGCAGCTTGACAGGGATAACCACCAGGAACACTGAAGCTTTCTTT.

This clonotype was observed a handful of times. The chain combines TRBV29-1 with TRBJ1-1; D gene ambiguous. CDR1 and CDR2 from the germline V gene are SQVTM and ANQGSEA. The CDR3 is 14 amino acids. Trimming pared 3 bases from V and 0 bases from J, leaving 11 bases between. CDR3 amino acids: CSVERVVLNTEAFF. DNA for the CDR3: TGCAGCGTTGAGCGGGTAGTCCTGAACACTGAAGCTTTCTTT.

The V and J genes are TRBV20-1 and TRBJ1-1, with D perhaps matching TRBD1 (5 bases). Germline loops: CDR1 DFQATT, CDR2 SNEGSKA (reference sequence). V was shortened by 5 bases and J by 10 bases, with 17 bases between the two germline ends. The CDR3 loop spans 12 amino acids. Here the CDR3 reads CSAPPEGNVAFF. The CDR3 nucleotides are TGCAGTGCTCCCCCTGAGGGGAATGTAGCTTTCTTT.

The chain uses TRBV21-1 and TRBJ2-1; the table's TRBD2 call for D was not verified on the DNA. TRBV21-1 is classified as a pseudogene. The CDR3 has 12 residues. The CDR3 DNA reads as TGTGCCAGCAGCAAAGTGAGGGAGAAGGCGTTCTTC. It is translated as CASSKVREKAFF.

This clonotype was seen more than once but under ten times. This chain uses TRBV12-3 or TRBV12-4 with TRBJ1-4; 8 positions match TRBD1. This CDR3 region has 14 residues. V lost 5 bases and J lost 7; bases outside the gene matches: 6. This CDR3 is CASSAQGVGEKLFF. The CDR3 nucleotides are TGTGCCAGCAGTGCACAGGGGGTCGGTGAAAAACTGTTTTTT.

The chain is built from TRBV20-1 and TRBJ2-4, with 8 nucleotides matching TRBD1. Germline assignment: CDR1 DFQATT and CDR2 SNEGSKA (reference sequence). Unmatched junction bases numbered 18, after V lost 2 bases and J lost 9 bases. The CDR3 length is 17 residues. The CDR3 nucleotides are TGCAGTGCTAGAATTCAGCAGGGGGCCCTAATAGAAGGCATTCAGTACTTC. Its translation is CSARIQQGALIEGIQYF.

V and J are TRBV6-5 and TRBJ2-5; the match to TRBD2 covers 7 bases. The DNA end is a closer match to TRBJ2-7, so the J assignment may be wrong. The CDR3 spans 13 residues. CDR1 and CDR2 (germline): MNHEY, SVGAGI. CDR3 sequence: CASKTGGSYEQYF. For the CDR3, the DNA is TGTGCCAGCAAAACGGGGGGCTCCTACGAGCAGTACTTC.

The CDR3 nucleotides are TGTGCCAGCAGCCAAGATTCAGCTTACTTCGGGGAGCTGTTTTTT. Its protein is CASSQDSAYFGELFF. V gene TRBV3-1 combines with J gene TRBJ2-2; D is ambiguous. This CDR3 is built from 15 residues. V was trimmed by 0 bases and J by 7 bases, leaving 12 bases between them. The germline V gene encodes CDR1 LGHDT and CDR2 YNNKEL (reference sequence).

This clonotype showed up just a few times. J is TRBJ2-5 and V is TRBV21-1; the table's D call, TRBD1, has no DNA check behind it. TRBV21-1 is a pseudogene locus. The length of the CDR3 is 18 residues. CDR3 sequence: CASSNIGLQGVWGETQYF. The CDR3 DNA follows: TGTGCCAGCAGCAACATTGGACTCCAGGGAGTTTGGGGAGAGACCCAGTACTTC.

This rearrangement joins TRBV11-1 to TRBJ1-1, with D possibly being TRBD1 (5 bases). Germline CDR1 is SGHAT and CDR2 is FQDESV (reference sequence). This CDR3 has 15 residues. Trimming took 5 bases from V and 4 from J, leaving 17 bases between them. CDR3 DNA sequence: TGTGCCAGCAGCACCCGACAGCGCCTGAGCACTGAAGCTTTCTTT. Its translation is CASSTRQRLSTEAFF.

This clonotype has just a few counts. One end of the junction varies from germline; a read error may be responsible. The chain has TRBV5-1 and TRBJ2-3, with D possibly being TRBD2 (7 bases). CDR1 is SGHRS and CDR2 is YFSETQ in the germline V gene. The CDR3 is made up of 16 amino acids. The CDR3 coding sequence is TGCACCAGCAGCTTGGAAGGGGGGGTTCGATCCGATACGCAGTATTTT. Translated: CTSSLEGGVRSDTQYF.

This clonotype was observed many times. This chain uses TRBV4-2 with TRBJ2-5; D uncertain. Germline V gene data show CDR1 as LGHNA and CDR2 as YNFKEQ. The CDR3 length is 13 residues. Trimming took off 3 bases at V and 2 bases at J, with 7 bases between the two ends. CDR3 coding DNA: TGTGCCAGCAGCCACGGTGTACAAGAGACCCAGTACTTC. Translation gives CASSHGVQETQYF.

The chain couples TRBV20-1 to TRBJ2-7; 7 bases fit TRBD1. Germline loops: CDR1 DFQATT, CDR2 SNEGSKA (reference sequence). The V and J ends lost 1 base and 1 base, in that order; junction bases with no gene match: 13. This CDR3 spans 17 amino acids. In DNA form, the CDR3 reads TGCAGTGCTAGAGTCTACGTCCGAGGGGGCGCATCCTACGAGCAGTACTTC. It yields the protein CSARVYVRGGASYEQYF.

This clonotype was seen only a few times. The chain couples TRBV6-1 to TRBJ1-6; D remains unclear. Trimming took off 0 bases at V and 12 bases at J, with 12 bases between the two ends. CDR1 and CDR2 from the germline V gene are MNHNS and SASEGT. The CDR3 covers 14 residues. The CDR3 DNA sequence: TGTGCCAGCAGTGAAGCGGGCAGTGGTGGACCCCTCCACTTT. Translating it yields CASSEAGSGGPLHF.

This sequence joins TRBV12-3 or TRBV12-4 and TRBJ2-5; weak D call: TRBD2 (5 bases). This CDR3 contains 15 residues. V gave up 4 bases and J gave up 5 bases, with 17 bases separating them. DNA for the CDR3: TGTGCCAGCAGTTCCGAGGGCTTTTTGGGGGAGACCCAGTACTTC. It translates to CASSSEGFLGETQYF.

This clonotype was seen only a few times. The chain is built from TRBV10-3 and TRBJ2-3; either TRBD1 or TRBD2 may supply D (5 bases each). The CDR3 is 14 residues long. In germline, CDR1 is ENHRY, CDR2 SYGVKD. V lost 0 bases and J lost 2, with 6 bases in between. CDR3 region: CAISESGPTDTQYF. CDR3 bases: TGTGCCATCAGTGAGTCGGGACCCACAGATACGCAGTATTTT.

The chain links TRBV12-3 or TRBV12-4 to TRBJ1-4; weak D call: TRBD1 (6 bases). The length of the CDR3 is 16 residues. Trimming shortened V by 1 base and J by 9 bases, and 18 bases separated the two germline ends. The CDR3, as DNA: TGTGCCAGCAGTTTAGATGGGGTACAGGGCTCGAAAAAACTGTTTTTT. This codes for CASSLDGVQGSKKLFF.

This chain connects TRBV7-2 to TRBJ2-5; TRBD1 might be the D (5 bases). The CDR3 extends over 16 amino acids. CDR1 is SGHTA and CDR2 is FQGNSA in the germline V gene. The germline V and J ends were trimmed by 0 bases and 5 bases, with 16 bases remaining between them. CDR3 nucleotide sequence: TGTGCCAGCAGCTTAGCGCCCCTAGGGGATGTGGAGACCCAGTACTTC. Translating gives CASSLAPLGDVETQYF.

This clonotype was observed a few times. The genes are TRBV11-2 and TRBJ2-3; 13 bases are shared with TRBD2. Trimming at V came to 6 bases and at J to 3 bases, leaving 6 bases not matched to a gene. CDR1 is SGHAT and CDR2 is FQNNGV in the germline V gene. The CDR3 loop spans 16 amino acids. The DNA of the CDR3 is TGTGCCAGCAGTTTGACTAGCGGGGGGAAAACAGATACGCAGTATTTT. It translates to CASSLTSGGKTDTQYF.

The chain combines TRBV20-1 with TRBJ2-7; 8 bases agree with TRBD1. Trimming took 5 bases from V and 2 from J; bases not matched to a gene: 8. In germline, CDR1 is DFQATT, CDR2 SNEGSKA (reference sequence). The CDR3 length is 14 residues. The CDR3 region has the DNA TGCAGTGCTCCCGGGACAGGTGGCGCCTACGAGCAGTACTTC. Encoded protein: CSAPGTGGAYEQYF.

J is TRBJ2-3 and V is TRBV3-1; a possible D gene is TRBD1 (5 bases). This CDR3 spans 12 amino acids. V was clipped by 4 bases and J by 5 bases, with 7 bases between them. CDR1 LGHDT and CDR2 YNNKEL come from the germline V gene (reference sequence). The CDR3 DNA follows: TGTGCCAGCAGCCCAGGGAAAGATACGCAGTATTTT. Protein sequence: CASSPGKDTQYF.

The chain links TRBV3-1 to TRBJ2-7; 11 nucleotides agree with TRBD2. V lost 5 bases and J lost 5; bases outside the gene matches: 8. This CDR3 is built from 15 residues. Looked up from germline, CDR1 is LGHDT and CDR2 is YNNKEL (reference sequence). The CDR3, as DNA: TGTGCCAGCAGCTACCTAGCGGGGGGCGTGGACGAGCAGTACTTC. This sequence encodes CASSYLAGGVDEQYF.

This clonotype was recorded a few times. The V gene is TRBV29-1, the J gene TRBJ2-2; D uncertain. The V end was cut by 7 bases, the J end by 7 bases, with 13 bases between. The germline V gene encodes CDR1 SQVTM and CDR2 ANQGSEA. The CDR3 runs to 12 residues. Here the CDR3 DNA reads TGCAGCGCCTCCATTGCGGACGGGGAGCTGTTTTTT. As protein: CSASIADGELFF.

This clonotype was observed a handful of times. The chain couples TRBV10-3 to TRBJ2-3, with 7 bases that match TRBD2. Germline CDR1 and CDR2: ENHRY and SYGVKD. The CDR3 is 16 amino acids. The V segment lost 0 bases and the J segment 2 bases; nucleotides outside the gene matches: 5. The CDR3, as DNA: TGTGCCATCAGTGAGTCGACTAGCATTCCCACAGATACGCAGTATTTT. It yields the protein CAISESTSIPTDTQYF.

This clonotype occurred a few times. The gene calls are TRBV14 and TRBJ2-3; D gene uncertain. V was clipped by 0 bases and J by 7 bases, with 2 bases between them. The CDR3 length is 11 residues. Germline values: CDR1 SGHDN, CDR2 FVKESK. This CDR3 is CASSQEYTQYF. The CDR3 nucleotides read TGTGCCAGCAGCCAAGAGTATACGCAGTATTTT.

The chain links TRBV5-1 to TRBJ2-5, with 8 bases matching TRBD2. V trimming: 3 bases; J trimming: 0 bases; junction bases outside the gene matches: 4. Germline V gene data show CDR1 as SGHRS and CDR2 as YFSETQ. The CDR3 totals 15 residues. The CDR3 coding sequence is TGCGCCAGCAGCTCTAGCGGGTGGGACCAAGAGACCCAGTACTTC. It encodes CASSSSGWDQETQYF.

This clonotype came up a few times. This rearrangement joins TRBV12-3 or TRBV12-4 to TRBJ1-2, with a possible D match to TRBD1 (6 bases). This CDR3 comprises 12 residues. The V end was cut by 6 bases, the J end by 8 bases, with 13 bases between. In DNA, the CDR3 is TGTGCCAGCAGATCCACAGGGCGAGGCTACACCTTC. Protein product: CASRSTGRGYTF.

This clonotype has a handful of counts. V and J are TRBV2 and TRBJ2-7; the D gene is possibly TRBD2 (6 bases). Trimming stripped 7 bases from V and 3 bases from J, with 10 bases between. The germline V gene has CDR1 SNHLY and CDR2 FYNNEI. CDR3 size: 12 residues. The CDR3 DNA follows: TGTGCCAGCAAGCCCGGGAGCTACGAGCAGTACTTC. Its protein is CASKPGSYEQYF.

The V call is TRBV5-4, the J call TRBJ2-3; no clear D. The length of the CDR3 is 11 residues. Trimming took 4 bases from V and 5 from J, leaving 5 bases between them. Per germline, CDR1 SGHNT and CDR2 YYREEE (reference sequence). DNA for the CDR3: TGTGCCAGCAGCAAATTAGATACGCAGTATTTT. Translation: CASSKLDTQYF.

This chain connects TRBV4-2 to TRBJ2-7; D uncertain. The CDR3 covers 15 residues. Deletions cut 1 base from V and 1 base from J, with 11 bases between. CDR1 and CDR2 from the germline V gene are LGHNA and YNFKEQ. CDR3 loop: CASSQVGQPSYEQYF. The CDR3, as DNA: TGTGCCAGCAGCCAAGTTGGCCAGCCTTCCTACGAGCAGTACTTC.